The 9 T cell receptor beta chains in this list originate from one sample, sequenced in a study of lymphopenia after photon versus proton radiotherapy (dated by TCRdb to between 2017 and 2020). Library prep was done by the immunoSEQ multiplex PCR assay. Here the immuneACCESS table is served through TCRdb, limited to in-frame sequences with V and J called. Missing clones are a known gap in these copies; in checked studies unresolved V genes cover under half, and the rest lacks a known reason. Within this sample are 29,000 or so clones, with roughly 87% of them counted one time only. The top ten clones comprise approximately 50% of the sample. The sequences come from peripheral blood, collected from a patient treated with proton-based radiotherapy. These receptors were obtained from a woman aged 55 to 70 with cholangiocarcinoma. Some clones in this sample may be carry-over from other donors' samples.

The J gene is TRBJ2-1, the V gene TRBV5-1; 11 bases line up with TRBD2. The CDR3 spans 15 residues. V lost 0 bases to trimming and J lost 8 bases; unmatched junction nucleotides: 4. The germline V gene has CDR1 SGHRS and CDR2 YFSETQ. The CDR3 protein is CASSLVLAGAYEQFF. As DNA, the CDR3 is TGCGCCAGCAGCTTGGTACTAGCGGGAGCCTATGAGCAGTTCTTC.

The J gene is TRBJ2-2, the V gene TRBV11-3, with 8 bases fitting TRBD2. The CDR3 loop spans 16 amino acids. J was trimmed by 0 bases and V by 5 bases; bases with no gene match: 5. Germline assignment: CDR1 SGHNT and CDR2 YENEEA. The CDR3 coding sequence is TGTGCCAGCAGCGTAGGGGGACTAGCGAACACCGGGGAGCTGTTTTTT. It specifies CASSVGGLANTGELFF.

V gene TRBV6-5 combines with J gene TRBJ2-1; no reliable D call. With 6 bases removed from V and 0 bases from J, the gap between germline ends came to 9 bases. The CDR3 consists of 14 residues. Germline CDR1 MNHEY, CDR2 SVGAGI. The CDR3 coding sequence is TGTGCCAGCAGAACGAGGAGCTCCTACAATGAGCAGTTCTTC. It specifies CASRTRSSYNEQFF.

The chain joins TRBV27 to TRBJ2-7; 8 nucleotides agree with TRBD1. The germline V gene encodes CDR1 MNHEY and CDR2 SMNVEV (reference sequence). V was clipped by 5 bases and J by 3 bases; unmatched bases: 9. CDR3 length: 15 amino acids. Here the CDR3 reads CASSRTGTGDYEQYF. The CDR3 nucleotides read TGTGCCAGCAGTCGAACCGGGACAGGCGACTACGAGCAGTACTTC.

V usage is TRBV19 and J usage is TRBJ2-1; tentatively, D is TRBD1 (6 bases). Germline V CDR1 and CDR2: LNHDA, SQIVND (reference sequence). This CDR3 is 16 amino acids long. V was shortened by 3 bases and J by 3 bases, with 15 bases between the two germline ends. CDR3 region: CASSMWEGTHYNEQFF. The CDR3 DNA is TGTGCCAGTAGTATGTGGGAAGGGACACACTACAATGAGCAGTTCTTC.

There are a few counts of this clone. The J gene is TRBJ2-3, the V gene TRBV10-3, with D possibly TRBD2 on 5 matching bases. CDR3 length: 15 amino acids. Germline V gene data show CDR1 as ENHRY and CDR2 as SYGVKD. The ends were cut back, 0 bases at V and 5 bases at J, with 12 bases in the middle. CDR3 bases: TGTGCCATCAGTGAGTCGGATAGCGTTGGAGATACGCAGTATTTT. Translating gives CAISESDSVGDTQYF.

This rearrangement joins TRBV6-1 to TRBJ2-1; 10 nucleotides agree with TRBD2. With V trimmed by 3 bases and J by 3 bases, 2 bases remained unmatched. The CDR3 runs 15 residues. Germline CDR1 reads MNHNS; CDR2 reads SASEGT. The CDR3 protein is CASSDSGGLYNEQFF. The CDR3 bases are TGTGCCAGCAGTGATAGCGGGGGGCTCTACAATGAGCAGTTCTTC.

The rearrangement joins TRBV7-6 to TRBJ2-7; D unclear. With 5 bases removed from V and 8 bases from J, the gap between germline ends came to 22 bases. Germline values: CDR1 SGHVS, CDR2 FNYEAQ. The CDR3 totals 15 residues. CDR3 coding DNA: TGTGCCAGCAGCCCCCGTTCGGGTTCGCAGGTTAAGCAGTACTTC. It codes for CASSPRSGSQVKQYF.

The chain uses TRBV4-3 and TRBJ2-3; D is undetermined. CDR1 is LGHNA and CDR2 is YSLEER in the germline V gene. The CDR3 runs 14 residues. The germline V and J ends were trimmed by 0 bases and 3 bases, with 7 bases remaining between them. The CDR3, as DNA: TGCGCCAGCAGCCAAGACTGGAAAACAGATACGCAGTATTTT. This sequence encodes CASSQDWKTDTQYF.